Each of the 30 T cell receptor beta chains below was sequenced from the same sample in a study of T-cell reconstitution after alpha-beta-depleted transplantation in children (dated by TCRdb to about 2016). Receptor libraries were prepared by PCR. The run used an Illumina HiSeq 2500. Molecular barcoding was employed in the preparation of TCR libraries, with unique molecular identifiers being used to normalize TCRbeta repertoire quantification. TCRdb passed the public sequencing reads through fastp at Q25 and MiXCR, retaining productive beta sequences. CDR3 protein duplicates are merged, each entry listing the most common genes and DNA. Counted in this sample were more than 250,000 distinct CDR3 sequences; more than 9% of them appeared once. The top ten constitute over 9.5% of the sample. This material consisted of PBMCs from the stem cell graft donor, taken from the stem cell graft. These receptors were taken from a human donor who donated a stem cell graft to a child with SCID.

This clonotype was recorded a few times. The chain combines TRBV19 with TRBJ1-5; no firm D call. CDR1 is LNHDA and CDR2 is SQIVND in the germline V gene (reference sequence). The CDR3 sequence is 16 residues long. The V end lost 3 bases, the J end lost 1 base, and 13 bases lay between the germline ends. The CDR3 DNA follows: TGTGCCAGTAGTATCGTGCGGGGAGGAAGCAATCAGCCCCAGCATTTT. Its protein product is CASSIVRGGSNQPQHF.

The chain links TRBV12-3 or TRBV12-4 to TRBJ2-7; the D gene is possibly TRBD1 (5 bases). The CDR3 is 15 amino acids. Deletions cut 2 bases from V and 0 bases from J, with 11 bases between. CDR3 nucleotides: TGTGCCAGCAGTTTATCGACAGCACTCTCCTACGAGCAGTACTTC. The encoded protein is CASSLSTALSYEQYF.

CDR3 bases: TGCAGCGTTGATGGACTAGCGGGGGTTCAAGAGACCCAGTACTTC. Its translation: CSVDGLAGVQETQYF. This chain links TRBV29-1 with TRBJ2-5; TRBD2 matches at 13 bases. Looked up from germline, CDR1 is SQVTM and CDR2 is ANQGSEA. CDR3 length: 15 residues. After removal of 3 bases from V and 2 bases from J, the junction contained 3 bases not matched to a gene. The variable domain in full, completed from reference TRBV29-1 and TRBJ2-5, reads SAVISQKPSRDICQRGTSLTIQCQVDSQVTMMFWYRQQPGQSLTLIATANQGSEATYESGFVIDKFPISRPNLTFSTLTVSNMSPEDSSIYLCSVDGLAGVQETQYFGPGTRLLVL.

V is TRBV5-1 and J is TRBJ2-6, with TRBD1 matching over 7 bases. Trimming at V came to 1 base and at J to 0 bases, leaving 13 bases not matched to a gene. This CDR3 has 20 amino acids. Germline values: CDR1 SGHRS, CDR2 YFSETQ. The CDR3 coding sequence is TGCGCCAGCAGCTTGACCGTTCCGGGACAGACAAGCTCTGGGGCCAACGTCCTGACTTTC. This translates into CASSLTVPGQTSSGANVLTF.

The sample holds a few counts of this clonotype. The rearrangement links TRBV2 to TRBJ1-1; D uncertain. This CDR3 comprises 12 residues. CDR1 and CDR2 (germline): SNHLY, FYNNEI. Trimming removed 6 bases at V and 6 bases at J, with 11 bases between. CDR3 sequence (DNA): TGTGCCAGCAGCCTGATTAGTGCTGAAGCTTTCTTT. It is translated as CASSLISAEAFF. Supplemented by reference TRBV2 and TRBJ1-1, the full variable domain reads EPEVTQTPSHQVTQMGQEVILRCVPISNHLYFYWYRQILGQKVEFLVSFYNNEISEKSEIFDDQFSVERPDGSNFTLKIRSTKLEDSAMYFCASSLISAEAFFGQGTRLTVV.

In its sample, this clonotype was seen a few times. The CDR3 DNA sequence: TGCGCCAGCAGCTTGGAGGGAGTGGTGGGGGCGTACACTGAAGCTTTCTTT. This translates into CASSLEGVVGAYTEAFF. The rearrangement links TRBV5-1 to TRBJ1-1, with D perhaps matching TRBD1 (6 bases). This CDR3 is built from 17 residues. Germline V gives CDR1 SGHRS, CDR2 YFSETQ. V shed 0 bases and J shed 3 bases, with 18 bases lying between them.

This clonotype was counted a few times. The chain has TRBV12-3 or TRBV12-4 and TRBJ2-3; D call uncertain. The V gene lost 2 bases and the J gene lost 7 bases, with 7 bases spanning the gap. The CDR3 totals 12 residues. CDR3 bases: TGTGCCAGCAGTTTACTAGTCAATACGCAGTATTTT. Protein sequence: CASSLLVNTQYF.

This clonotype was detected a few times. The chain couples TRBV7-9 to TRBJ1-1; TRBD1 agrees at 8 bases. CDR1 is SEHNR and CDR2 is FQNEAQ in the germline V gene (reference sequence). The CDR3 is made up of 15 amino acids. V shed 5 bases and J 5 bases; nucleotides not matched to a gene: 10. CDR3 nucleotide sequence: TGTGCCAGCAGCCAATACGGACAGGGAGGAACTGAAGCTTTCTTT. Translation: CASSQYGQGGTEAFF.

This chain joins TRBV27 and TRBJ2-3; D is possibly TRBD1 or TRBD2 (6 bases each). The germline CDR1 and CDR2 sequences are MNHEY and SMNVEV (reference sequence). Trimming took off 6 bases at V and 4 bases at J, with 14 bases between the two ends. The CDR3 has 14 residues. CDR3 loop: CASRLGGPADTQYF. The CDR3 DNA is TGTGCCAGCAGGCTGGGGGGCCCCGCAGATACGCAGTATTTT.

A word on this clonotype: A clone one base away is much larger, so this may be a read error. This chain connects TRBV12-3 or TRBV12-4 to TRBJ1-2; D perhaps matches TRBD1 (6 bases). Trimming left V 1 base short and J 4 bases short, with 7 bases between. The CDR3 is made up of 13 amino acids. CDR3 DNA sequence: TGTGCCAGCAGTTTAGACAGGGTCTATGGCTACACCTTC. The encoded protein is CASSLDRVYGYTF.

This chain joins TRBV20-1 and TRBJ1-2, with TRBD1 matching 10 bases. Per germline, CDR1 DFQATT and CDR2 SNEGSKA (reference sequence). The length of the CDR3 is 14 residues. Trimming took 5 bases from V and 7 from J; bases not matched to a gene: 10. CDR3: CSAAPGTGVGGYTF. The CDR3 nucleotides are TGCAGTGCTGCCCCCGGGACAGGGGTGGGTGGCTACACCTTC.

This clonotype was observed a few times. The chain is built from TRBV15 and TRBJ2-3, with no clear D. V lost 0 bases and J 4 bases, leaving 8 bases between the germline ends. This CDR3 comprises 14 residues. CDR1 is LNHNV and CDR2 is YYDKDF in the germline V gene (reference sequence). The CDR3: CATSRDLTADTQYF. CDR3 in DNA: TGTGCCACCAGCAGAGATCTTACTGCAGATACGCAGTATTTT.

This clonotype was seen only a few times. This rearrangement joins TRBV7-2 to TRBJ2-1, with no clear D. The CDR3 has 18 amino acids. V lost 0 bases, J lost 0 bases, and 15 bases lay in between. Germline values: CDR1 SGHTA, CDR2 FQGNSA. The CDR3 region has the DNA TGTGCCAGCAGCTTAGCACTTACCGGATCCAGCTCCTACAATGAGCAGTTCTTC. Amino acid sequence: CASSLALTGSSSYNEQFF.

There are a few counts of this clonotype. CDR3 sequence: CASSLAAWGGKLFF. CDR3 in DNA: TGTGCCAGCAGTTTAGCCGCGTGGGGGGGAAAACTGTTTTTT. The chain couples TRBV12-3 or TRBV12-4 to TRBJ1-4, with D perhaps TRBD1 (5 bases). This CDR3 spans 14 amino acids. The germline V and J ends were trimmed by 0 bases and 10 bases, with 12 bases remaining between them.

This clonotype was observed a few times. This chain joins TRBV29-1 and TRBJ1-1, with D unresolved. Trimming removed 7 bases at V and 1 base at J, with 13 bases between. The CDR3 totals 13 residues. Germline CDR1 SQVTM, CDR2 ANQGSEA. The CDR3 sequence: CSAWAAPNTEAFF. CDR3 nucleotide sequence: TGCAGCGCCTGGGCTGCCCCGAACACTGAAGCTTTCTTT.

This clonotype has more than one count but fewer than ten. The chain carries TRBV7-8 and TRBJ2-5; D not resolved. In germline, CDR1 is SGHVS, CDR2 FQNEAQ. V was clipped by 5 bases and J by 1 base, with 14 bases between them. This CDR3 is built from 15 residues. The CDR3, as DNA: TGTGCCAGCAGCCTCTCCGGACGGACCCAAGAGACCCAGTACTTC. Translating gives CASSLSGRTQETQYF.

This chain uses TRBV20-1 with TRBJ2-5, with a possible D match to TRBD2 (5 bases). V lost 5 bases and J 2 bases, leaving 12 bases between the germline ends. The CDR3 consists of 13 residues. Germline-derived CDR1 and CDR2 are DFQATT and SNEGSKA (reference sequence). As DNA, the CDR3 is TGCAGTGCTCGAACGGGATTACAAGAGACCCAGTACTTC. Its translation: CSARTGLQETQYF.

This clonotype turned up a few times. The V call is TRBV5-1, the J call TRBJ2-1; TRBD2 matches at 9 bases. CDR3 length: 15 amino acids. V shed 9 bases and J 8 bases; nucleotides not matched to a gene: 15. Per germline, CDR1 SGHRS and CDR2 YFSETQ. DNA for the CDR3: TGCGCCACCGCCCTGGGACTAGCCAGTCCCGATGAGCAGTTCTTC. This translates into CATALGLASPDEQFF.

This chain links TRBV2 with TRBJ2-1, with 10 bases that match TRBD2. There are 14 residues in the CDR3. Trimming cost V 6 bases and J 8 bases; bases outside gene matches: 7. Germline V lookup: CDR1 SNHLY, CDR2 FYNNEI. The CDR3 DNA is TGTGCCAGCAGAAGCGGGGGGGCTGTGTATGAGCAGTTCTTC. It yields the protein CASRSGGAVYEQFF.

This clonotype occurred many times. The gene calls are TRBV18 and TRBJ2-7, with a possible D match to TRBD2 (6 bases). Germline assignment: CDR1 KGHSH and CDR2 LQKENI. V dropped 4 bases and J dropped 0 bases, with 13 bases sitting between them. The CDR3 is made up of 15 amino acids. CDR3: CASSQRTIRSYEQYF. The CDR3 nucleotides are TGTGCCAGCTCACAACGGACTATACGCTCCTACGAGCAGTACTTC. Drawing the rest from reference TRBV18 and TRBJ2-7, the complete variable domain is NAGVMQNPRHLVRRRGQEARLRCSPMKGHSHVYWYRQLPEEGLKFMVYLQKENIIDESGMPKERFSAEFPKEGPSILRIQQVVRGDSAAYFCASSQRTIRSYEQYFGPGTRLTVT.

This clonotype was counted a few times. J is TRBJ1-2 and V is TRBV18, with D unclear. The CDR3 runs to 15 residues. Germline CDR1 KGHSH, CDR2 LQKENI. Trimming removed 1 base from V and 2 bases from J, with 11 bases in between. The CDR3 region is CASSPQDQANYGYTF. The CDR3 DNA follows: TGTGCCAGCTCACCACAGGATCAGGCCAACTATGGCTACACCTTC.

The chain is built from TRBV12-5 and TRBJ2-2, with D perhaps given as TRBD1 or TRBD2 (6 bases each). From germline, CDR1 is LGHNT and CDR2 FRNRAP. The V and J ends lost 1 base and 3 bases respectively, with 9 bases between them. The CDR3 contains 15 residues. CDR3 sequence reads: CASGLAGGDTGELFF. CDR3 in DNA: TGTGCTAGTGGTTTGGCCGGGGGCGACACCGGGGAGCTGTTTTTT. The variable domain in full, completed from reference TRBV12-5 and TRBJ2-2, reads DARVTQTPRHKVTEMGQEVTMRCQPILGHNTVFWYRQTMMQGLELLAYFRNRAPLDDSGMPKDRFSAEMPDATLATLKIQPSEPRDSAVYFCASGLAGGDTGELFFGEGSRLTVL.

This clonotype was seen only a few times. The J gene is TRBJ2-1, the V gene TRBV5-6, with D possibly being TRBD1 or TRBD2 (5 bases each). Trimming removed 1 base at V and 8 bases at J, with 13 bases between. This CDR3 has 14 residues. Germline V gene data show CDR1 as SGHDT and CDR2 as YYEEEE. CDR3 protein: CASSLTGPGYEQFF. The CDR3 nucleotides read TGTGCCAGCAGCTTGACAGGTCCGGGGTATGAGCAGTTCTTC.

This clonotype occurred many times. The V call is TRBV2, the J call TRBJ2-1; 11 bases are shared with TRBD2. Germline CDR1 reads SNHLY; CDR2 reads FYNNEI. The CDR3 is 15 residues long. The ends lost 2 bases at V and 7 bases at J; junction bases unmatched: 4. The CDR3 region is CASSERLAGRNEQFF. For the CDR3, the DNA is TGTGCCAGCAGTGAAAGACTAGCGGGGCGGAATGAGCAGTTCTTC.

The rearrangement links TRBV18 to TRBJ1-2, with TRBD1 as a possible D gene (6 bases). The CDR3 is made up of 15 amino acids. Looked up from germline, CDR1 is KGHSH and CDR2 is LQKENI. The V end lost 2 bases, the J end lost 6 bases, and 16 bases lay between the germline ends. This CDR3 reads CASSPYSTGINGYTF. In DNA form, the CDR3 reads TGTGCCAGCTCACCATACTCCACAGGGATAAATGGCTACACCTTC.

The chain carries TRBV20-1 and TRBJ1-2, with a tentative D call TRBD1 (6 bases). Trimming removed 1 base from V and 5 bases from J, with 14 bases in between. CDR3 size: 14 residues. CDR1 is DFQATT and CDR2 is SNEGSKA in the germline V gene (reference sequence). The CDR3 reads CSARARGGGYGYTF. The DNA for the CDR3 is TGCAGTGCTAGAGCCCGGGGGGGCGGGTATGGCTACACCTTC.

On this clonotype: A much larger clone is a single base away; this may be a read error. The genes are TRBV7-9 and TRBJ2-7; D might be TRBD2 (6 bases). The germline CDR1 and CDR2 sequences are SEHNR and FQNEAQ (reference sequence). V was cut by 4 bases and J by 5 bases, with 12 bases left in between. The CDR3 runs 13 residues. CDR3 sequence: CASSSPGGHEQYF. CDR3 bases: TGTGCCAGCAGCTCCCCCGGGGGTCACGAGCAGTACTTC.

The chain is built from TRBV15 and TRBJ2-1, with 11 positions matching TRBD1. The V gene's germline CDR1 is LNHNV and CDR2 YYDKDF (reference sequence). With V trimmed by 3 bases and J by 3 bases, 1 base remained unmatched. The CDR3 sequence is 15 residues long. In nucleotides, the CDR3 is TGTGCCACCAGCAGGGGGACAGGGGGCTACAATGAGCAGTTCTTC. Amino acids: CATSRGTGGYNEQFF.

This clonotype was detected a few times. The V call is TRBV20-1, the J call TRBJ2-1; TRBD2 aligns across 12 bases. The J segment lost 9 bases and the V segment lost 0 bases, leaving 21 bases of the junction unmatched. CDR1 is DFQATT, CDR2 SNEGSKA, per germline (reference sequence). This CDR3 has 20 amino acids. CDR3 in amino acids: CSARDFLRETSGGLMGEQFF. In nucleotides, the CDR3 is TGCAGTGCTAGAGATTTTCTCAGGGAGACTAGCGGGGGACTAATGGGTGAGCAGTTCTTC.

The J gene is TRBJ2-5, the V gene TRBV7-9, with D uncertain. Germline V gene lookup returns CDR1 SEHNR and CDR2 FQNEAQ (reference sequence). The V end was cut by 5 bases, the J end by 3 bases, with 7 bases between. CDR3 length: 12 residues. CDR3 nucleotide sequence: TGTGCCAGCAGCATACTGAAAGAGACCCAGTACTTC. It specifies CASSILKETQYF.